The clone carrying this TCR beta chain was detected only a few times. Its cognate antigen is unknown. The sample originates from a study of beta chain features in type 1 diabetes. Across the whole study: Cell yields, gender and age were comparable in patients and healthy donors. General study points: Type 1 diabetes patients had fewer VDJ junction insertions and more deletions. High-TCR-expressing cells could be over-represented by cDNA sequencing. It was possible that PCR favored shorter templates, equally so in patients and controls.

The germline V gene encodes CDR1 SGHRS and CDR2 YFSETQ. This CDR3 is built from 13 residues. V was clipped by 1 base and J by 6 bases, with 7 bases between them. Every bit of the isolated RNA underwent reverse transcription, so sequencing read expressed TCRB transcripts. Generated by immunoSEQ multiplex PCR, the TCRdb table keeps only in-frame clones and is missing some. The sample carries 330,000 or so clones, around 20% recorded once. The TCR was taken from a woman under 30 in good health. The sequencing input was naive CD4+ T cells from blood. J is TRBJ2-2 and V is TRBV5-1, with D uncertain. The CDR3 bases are TGCGCCAGCAGCTTGAGTGAGTCCGGGGAGCTGTTTTTT. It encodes CASSLSESGELFF.